A single sample gave rise to the 15 T cell receptor beta chains below, sequenced in a study of read filtering for tumor transcriptome and immune sequencing. From roughly 390 ng of RNA, a library with molecular barcoded alpha/delta and beta/gamma adaptors was made. TCRdb re-called the reads with MiXCR, one entry per CDR3 protein. The data contain 50,000 to 65,000 distinct CDR3 sequences, 15% to 20% of them singletons. Sequencing was carried out using a population of CD138-negative cells sorted from bone marrow. The origin of the receptors is a donor at least 40 years old with multiple myeloma.

As regards this clonotype: Given a far larger clone just one base away, this is likely a sequencing read error. This CDR3 is CASSLRNRGKETQYF. DNA of the CDR3: TGTGCCAGCAGCTTACGGAACAGGGGAAAGGAGACCCAGTACTTC. The V gene is TRBV11-1, the J gene TRBJ2-5; 7 positions match TRBD1. The V gene's germline CDR1 is SGHAT and CDR2 FQDESV (reference sequence). Trimming took 2 bases from V and 5 from J; bases not matched to a gene: 8. There are 15 residues in the CDR3.

This clonotype was recorded at least ten times. This chain joins TRBV7-8 and TRBJ2-7; perhaps TRBD1 as D (6 bases). V dropped 1 base and J dropped 7 bases, with 11 bases sitting between them. Germline V lookup: CDR1 SGHVS, CDR2 FQNEAQ. The CDR3 length is 13 residues. The CDR3 region is CASSLGQGREQYF. The CDR3 nucleotides read TGTGCCAGCAGCTTAGGGCAGGGGAGAGAGCAGTACTTC.

The sample holds one count of this clonotype. V gene TRBV5-1 combines with J gene TRBJ2-3, with D tentatively TRBD1 (6 bases). Trimming removed 5 bases at V and 3 bases at J, with 16 bases between. Per germline, CDR1 SGHRS and CDR2 YFSETQ. This CDR3 comprises 15 residues. Here the CDR3 reads CASSPLRGMTDTQYF. The CDR3 DNA follows: TGCGCCAGCAGTCCCCTAAGGGGGATGACAGATACGCAGTATTTT.

The sample holds many counts of this clonotype. V usage is TRBV7-2 and J usage is TRBJ2-3, with 9 bases identical to TRBD1. Germline CDR1 reads SGHTA; CDR2 reads FQGNSA. The CDR3 has 12 amino acids. The ends lost 3 bases at V and 9 bases at J; junction bases unmatched: 1. The CDR3 is CASSLGQGTQYF. The DNA of the CDR3 is TGTGCCAGCAGCTTGGGACAGGGCACGCAGTATTTT.

In its sample, this clonotype was seen a few times. The CDR3 sequence is CASSQTGGGGTEAFF. The CDR3 region has the DNA TGTGCCAGCAGTCAAACAGGGGGGGGGGGAACTGAAGCTTTCTTT. The chain links TRBV6-5 to TRBJ1-1, with 8 bases fitting TRBD1. This CDR3 region has 15 residues. Germline CDR1 MNHEY, CDR2 SVGAGI. Trimming removed 5 bases from V and 5 bases from J; junction bases left unmatched: 10.

This clonotype was observed many times. This chain joins TRBV20-1 and TRBJ1-4; maybe TRBD1 (5 bases). The CDR3 sequence is 14 residues long. From germline, CDR1 is DFQATT and CDR2 SNEGSKA (reference sequence). Here the CDR3 reads CRALDSRNHEKLFF. CDR3 DNA: TGCAGAGCACTAGACAGTAGAAACCATGAAAAACTGTTTTTT.

In this sample, this clonotype turned up many times. The chain uses TRBV7-2 and TRBJ2-7; 10 bases map to TRBD2. The CDR3 extends over 13 amino acids. CDR1 is SGHTA and CDR2 is FQGNSA in the germline V gene. The J segment lost 7 bases and the V segment lost 4 bases, leaving 4 bases of the junction unmatched. The CDR3 bases are TGTGCCAGCAGCTCCAGGACTAGCGGAGAGCAGTACTTC. Residues: CASSSRTSGEQYF.

This clonotype has at least ten counts. The genes are TRBV19 and TRBJ2-1, with a tentative D call TRBD2 (6 bases). This CDR3 spans 11 amino acids. The germline V gene has CDR1 LNHDA and CDR2 SQIVND (reference sequence). V lost 4 bases and J lost 10, with 8 bases in between. CDR3 amino acids: CASSKGLEQFF. CDR3 DNA: TGTGCCAGTAGTAAGGGACTGGAGCAGTTCTTC. Full variable domain (outside the CDR3, taken from reference TRBV19 and TRBJ2-1): DGGITQSPKYLFRKEGQNVTLSCEQNLNHDAMYWYRQDPGQGLRLIYYSQIVNDFQKGDIAEGYSVSREKKESFPLTVTSAQKNPTAFYLCASSKGLEQFFGPGTRLTVL.

In this sample, this clonotype turned up many times. The chain joins TRBV14 to TRBJ2-1, with 9 bases identical to TRBD1. CDR1 and CDR2 (germline): SGHDN, FVKESK. Trimming cost V 4 bases and J 4 bases; bases outside gene matches: 2. The CDR3 is made up of 14 amino acids. The CDR3 DNA sequence: TGTGCCAGCAGCCGGGACAGGGCGTACAATGAGCAGTTCTTC. Translating gives CASSRDRAYNEQFF.

This clonotype has just a few counts. The DNA for the CDR3 is TGTGCCAGCAGTCGACAGACCTACGAGCAGTACTTC. This sequence encodes CASSRQTYEQYF. The gene calls are TRBV28 and TRBJ2-7, with a possible D match to TRBD1 (5 bases). Germline lookup yields CDR1 MDHEN and CDR2 SYDVKM. The CDR3 is 12 residues long. V shed 5 bases and J shed 2 bases, with 7 bases lying between them.

This clonotype was detected ten times or more. The CDR3 region is CAWSFAGAGTGELFF. The CDR3 DNA reads TGTGCCTGGAGTTTCGCGGGAGCGGGCACCGGGGAGCTGTTTTTT. The chain is built from TRBV30 and TRBJ2-2, with TRBD2 matching 7 bases. Trimming cost V 2 bases and J 4 bases; bases outside gene matches: 7. The CDR3 loop spans 15 amino acids. CDR1 and CDR2 from the germline V gene are GTSNPN and SVGIG (reference sequence).

About this clonotype itself: This may stem from a read error, because a much larger clone lies one nucleotide away. This chain connects TRBV3-1 to TRBJ2-4, with TRBD1 matching 11 bases. The CDR3 length is 19 residues. In germline, CDR1 is LGHDT, CDR2 YNNKEL (reference sequence). The CDR3 reads CASSQGIGQGARAKNTQYF. The CDR3 nucleotides are TGTGCCAGCAGCCAAGGTATCGGACAGGGGGCCAGAGCCAAAAACACTCAGTACTTC.

In its sample, this clonotype was seen many times. The DNA of the CDR3 is TGTGCCAGCCGGAGCGGGGACGAGCAGTACTTC. Residues: CASRSGDEQYF. The chain couples TRBV6-6 to TRBJ2-7, with 7 bases lining up with TRBD2. This CDR3 spans 11 amino acids. CDR1 and CDR2 (germline): MNHNY, SVGAGI (reference sequence). Unmatched junction bases numbered 3, after V lost 8 bases and J lost 5 bases.

This clonotype was recorded at least ten times. This chain connects TRBV7-9 to TRBJ1-1; 7 positions match TRBD1. J gave up 0 bases and V 4 bases, and 8 bases lay outside the gene matches. The CDR3 is made up of 16 amino acids. Germline CDR1 is SEHNR and CDR2 is FQNEAQ (reference sequence). The CDR3 region is CASSYATGTVNTEAFF. The CDR3 DNA sequence: TGTGCCAGCAGCTATGCGACAGGGACAGTGAACACTGAAGCTTTCTTT.

This clonotype was detected ten times or more. V and J are TRBV5-1 and TRBJ2-5; D not certain. The CDR3 loop spans 13 amino acids. The germline V and J ends were trimmed by 1 base and 5 bases, with 9 bases remaining between them. Germline V gene lookup returns CDR1 SGHRS and CDR2 YFSETQ. CDR3: CASSLNYGETQYF. In DNA form, the CDR3 reads TGCGCCAGCAGCTTGAACTACGGGGAGACCCAGTACTTC. The variable domain in full, with the rest retrieved from reference TRBV5-1 and TRBJ2-5, is KAGVTQTPRYLIKTRGQQVTLSCSPISGHRSVSWYQQTPGQGLQFLFEYFSETQRNKGNFPGRFSGRQFSNSRSEMNVSTLELGDSALYLCASSLNYGETQYFGPGTRLLVL.